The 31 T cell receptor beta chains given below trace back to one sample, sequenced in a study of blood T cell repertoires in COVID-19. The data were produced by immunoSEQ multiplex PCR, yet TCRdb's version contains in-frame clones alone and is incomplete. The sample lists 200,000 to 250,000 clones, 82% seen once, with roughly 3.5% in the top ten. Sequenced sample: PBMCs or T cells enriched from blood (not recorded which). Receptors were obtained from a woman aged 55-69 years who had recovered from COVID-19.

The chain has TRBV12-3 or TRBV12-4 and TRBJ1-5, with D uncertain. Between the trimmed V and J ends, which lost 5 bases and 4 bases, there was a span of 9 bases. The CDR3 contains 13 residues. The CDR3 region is CASSREPNQPQHF. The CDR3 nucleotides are TGTGCCAGCAGTCGAGAGCCGAATCAGCCCCAGCATTTT.

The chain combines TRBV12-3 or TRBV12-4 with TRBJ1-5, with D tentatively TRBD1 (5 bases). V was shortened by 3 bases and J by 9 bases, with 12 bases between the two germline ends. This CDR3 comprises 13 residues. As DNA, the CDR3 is TGTGCCAGCAGTTTGAGGGGACTCGGGCCCCAGCATTTT. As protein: CASSLRGLGPQHF.

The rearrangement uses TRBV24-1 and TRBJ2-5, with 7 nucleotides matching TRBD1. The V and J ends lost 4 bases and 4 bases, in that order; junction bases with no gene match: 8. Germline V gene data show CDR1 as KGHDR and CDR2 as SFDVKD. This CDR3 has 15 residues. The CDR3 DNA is TGTGCCACCAGTGACCCGGGACAGAATAGAGAGACCCAGTACTTC. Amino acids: CATSDPGQNRETQYF.

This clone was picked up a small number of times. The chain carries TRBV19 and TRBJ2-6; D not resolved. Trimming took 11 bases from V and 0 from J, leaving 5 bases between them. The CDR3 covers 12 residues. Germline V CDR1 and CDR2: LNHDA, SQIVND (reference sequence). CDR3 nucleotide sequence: TGTGCCTCGAGCTCTGGGGCCAACGTCCTGACTTTC. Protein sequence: CASSSGANVLTF. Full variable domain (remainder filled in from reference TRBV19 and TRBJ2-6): DGGITQSPKYLFRKEGQNVTLSCEQNLNHDAMYWYRQDPGQGLRLIYYSQIVNDFQKGDIAEGYSVSREKKESFPLTVTSAQKNPTAFYLCASSSGANVLTFGAGSRLTVL.

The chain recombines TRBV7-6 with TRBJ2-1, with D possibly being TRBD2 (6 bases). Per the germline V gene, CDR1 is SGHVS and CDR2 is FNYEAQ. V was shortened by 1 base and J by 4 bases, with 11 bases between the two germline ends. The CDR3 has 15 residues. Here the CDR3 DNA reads TGTGCCAGCAGCTTAGGGTCCGGGGGATACAATGAGCAGTTCTTC. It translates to CASSLGSGGYNEQFF.

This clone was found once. CDR3 sequence: CASRQTTGTEQYF. In nucleotides, the CDR3 is TGTGCCAGCAGACAAACGACAGGGACCGAGCAGTACTTC. The chain uses TRBV14 and TRBJ2-7; 7 bases match TRBD1. The CDR3 runs 13 residues. J lost 6 bases, V lost 6 bases, and 8 bases had no gene match. CDR1 and CDR2 from the germline V gene are SGHDN and FVKESK. Together with reference TRBV14 and TRBJ2-7, the CDR3 gives the full variable domain: EAGVTQFPSHSVIEKGQTVTLRCDPISGHDNLYWYRRVMGKEIKFLLHFVKESKQDESGMPNNRFLAERTGGTYSTLKVQPAELEDSGVYFCASRQTTGTEQYFGPGTRLTVT.

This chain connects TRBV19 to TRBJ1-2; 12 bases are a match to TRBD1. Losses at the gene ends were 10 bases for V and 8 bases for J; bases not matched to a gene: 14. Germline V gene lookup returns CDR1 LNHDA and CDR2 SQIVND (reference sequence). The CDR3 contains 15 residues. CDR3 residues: CATTTRDRGLGGYTF. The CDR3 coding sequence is TGTGCCACCACAACCCGGGACAGGGGGCTTGGCGGCTACACCTTC.

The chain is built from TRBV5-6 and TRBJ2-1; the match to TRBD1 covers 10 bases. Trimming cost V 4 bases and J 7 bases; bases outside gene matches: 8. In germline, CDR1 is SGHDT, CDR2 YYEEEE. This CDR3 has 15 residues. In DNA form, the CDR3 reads TGTGCCAGCAGCGGCGCCGGGACAGGGGTAAATGAGCAGTTCTTC. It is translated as CASSGAGTGVNEQFF.

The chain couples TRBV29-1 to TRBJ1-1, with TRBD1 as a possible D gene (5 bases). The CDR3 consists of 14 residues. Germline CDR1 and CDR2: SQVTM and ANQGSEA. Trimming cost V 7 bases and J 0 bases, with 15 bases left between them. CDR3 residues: CSATSGQMNTEAFF. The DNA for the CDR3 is TGCAGCGCGACTTCAGGGCAGATGAACACTGAAGCTTTCTTT. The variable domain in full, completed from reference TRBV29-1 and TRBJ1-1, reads SAVISQKPSRDICQRGTSLTIQCQVDSQVTMMFWYRQQPGQSLTLIATANQGSEATYESGFVIDKFPISRPNLTFSTLTVSNMSPEDSSIYLCSATSGQMNTEAFFGQGTRLTVV.

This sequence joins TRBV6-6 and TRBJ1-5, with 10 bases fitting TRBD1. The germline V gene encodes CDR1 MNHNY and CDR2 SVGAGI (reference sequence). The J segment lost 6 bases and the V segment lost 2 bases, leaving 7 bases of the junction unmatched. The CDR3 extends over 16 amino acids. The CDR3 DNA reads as TGTGCCAGCAGTTACCTGACAGGGGGCGCGGGTCAGCCCCAGCATTTT. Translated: CASSYLTGGAGQPQHF.

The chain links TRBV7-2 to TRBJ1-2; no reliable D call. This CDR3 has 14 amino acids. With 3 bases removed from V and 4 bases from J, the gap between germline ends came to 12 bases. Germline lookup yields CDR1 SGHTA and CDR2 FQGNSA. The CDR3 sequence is CASSFGRAGYGYTF. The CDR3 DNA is TGTGCCAGCAGCTTTGGACGAGCGGGCTATGGCTACACCTTC.

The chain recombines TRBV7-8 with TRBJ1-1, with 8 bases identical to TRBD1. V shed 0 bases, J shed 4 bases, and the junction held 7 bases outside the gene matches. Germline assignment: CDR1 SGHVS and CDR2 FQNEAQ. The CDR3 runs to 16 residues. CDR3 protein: CASSLASRGLSTEAFF. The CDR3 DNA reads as TGTGCCAGCAGCTTAGCGAGCAGGGGGCTGAGCACTGAAGCTTTCTTT. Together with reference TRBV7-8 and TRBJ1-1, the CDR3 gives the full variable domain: GAGVSQSPRYKVAKRGQDVALRCDPISGHVSLFWYQQALGQGPEFLTYFQNEAQLDKSGLPSDRFFAERPEGSVSTLKIQRTQQEDSAVYLCASSLASRGLSTEAFFGQGTRLTVV.

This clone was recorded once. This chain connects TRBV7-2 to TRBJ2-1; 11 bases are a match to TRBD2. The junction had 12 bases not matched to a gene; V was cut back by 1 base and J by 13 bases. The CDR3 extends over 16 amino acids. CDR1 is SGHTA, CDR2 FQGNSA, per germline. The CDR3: CASSLVHGASGGPQFF. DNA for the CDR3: TGTGCCAGCAGCTTAGTACATGGGGCTAGCGGGGGGCCACAGTTCTTC.

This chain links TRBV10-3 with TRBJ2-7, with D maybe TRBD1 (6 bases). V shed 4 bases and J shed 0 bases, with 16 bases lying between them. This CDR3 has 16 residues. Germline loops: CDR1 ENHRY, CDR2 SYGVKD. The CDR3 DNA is TGTGCCATCAGTGGGGACACAGCCGAAACCTCCTACGAGCAGTACTTC. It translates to CAISGDTAETSYEQYF.

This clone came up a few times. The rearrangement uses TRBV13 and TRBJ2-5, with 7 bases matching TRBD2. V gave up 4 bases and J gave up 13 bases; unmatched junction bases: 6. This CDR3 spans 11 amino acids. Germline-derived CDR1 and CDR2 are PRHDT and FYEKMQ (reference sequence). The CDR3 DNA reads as TGTGCCAGCAGCTACGCGGGAGTGGTGTACTTC. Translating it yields CASSYAGVVYF.

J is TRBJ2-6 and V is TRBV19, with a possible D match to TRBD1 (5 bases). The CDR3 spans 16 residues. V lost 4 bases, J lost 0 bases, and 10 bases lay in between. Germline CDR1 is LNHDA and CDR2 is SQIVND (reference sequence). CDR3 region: CASSTTGVSGANVLTF. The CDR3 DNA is TGTGCCAGTAGTACCACAGGCGTCTCTGGGGCCAACGTCCTGACTTTC. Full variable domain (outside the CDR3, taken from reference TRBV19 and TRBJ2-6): DGGITQSPKYLFRKEGQNVTLSCEQNLNHDAMYWYRQDPGQGLRLIYYSQIVNDFQKGDIAEGYSVSREKKESFPLTVTSAQKNPTAFYLCASSTTGVSGANVLTFGAGSRLTVL.

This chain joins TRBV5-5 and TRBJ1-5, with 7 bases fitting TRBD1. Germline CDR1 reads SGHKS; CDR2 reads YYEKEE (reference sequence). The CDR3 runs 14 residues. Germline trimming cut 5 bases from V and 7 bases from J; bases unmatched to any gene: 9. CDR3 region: CASSLQGERQPQHF. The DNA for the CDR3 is TGTGCCAGCAGTCTTCAGGGGGAACGGCAGCCCCAGCATTTT.

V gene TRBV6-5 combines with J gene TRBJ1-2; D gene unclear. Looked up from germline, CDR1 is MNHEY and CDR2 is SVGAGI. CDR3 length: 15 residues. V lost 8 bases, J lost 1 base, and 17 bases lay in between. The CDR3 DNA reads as TGTGCCAGCGGGTCGGGAAAAAGACATAACTATGGCTACACCTTC. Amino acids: CASGSGKRHNYGYTF.

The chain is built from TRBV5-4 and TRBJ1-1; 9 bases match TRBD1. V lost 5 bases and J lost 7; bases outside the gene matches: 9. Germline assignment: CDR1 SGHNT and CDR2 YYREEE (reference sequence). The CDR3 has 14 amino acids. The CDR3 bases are TGTGCCAGCAGTACCGGACAGGGGTGGGTTGAAGCTTTCTTT. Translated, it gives CASSTGQGWVEAFF.

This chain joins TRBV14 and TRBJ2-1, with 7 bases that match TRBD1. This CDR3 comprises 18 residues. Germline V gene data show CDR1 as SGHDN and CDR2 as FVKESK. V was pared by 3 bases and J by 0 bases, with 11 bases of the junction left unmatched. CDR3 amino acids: CASSHDRALTSSYNEQFF. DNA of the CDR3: TGTGCCAGCAGCCATGACAGGGCCCTAACTAGCTCCTACAATGAGCAGTTCTTC.

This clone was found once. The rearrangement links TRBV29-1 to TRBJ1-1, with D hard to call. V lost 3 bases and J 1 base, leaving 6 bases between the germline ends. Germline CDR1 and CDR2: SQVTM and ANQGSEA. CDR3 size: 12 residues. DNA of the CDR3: TGCAGCGTTGACTCCGGGAACACTGAAGCTTTCTTT. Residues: CSVDSGNTEAFF.

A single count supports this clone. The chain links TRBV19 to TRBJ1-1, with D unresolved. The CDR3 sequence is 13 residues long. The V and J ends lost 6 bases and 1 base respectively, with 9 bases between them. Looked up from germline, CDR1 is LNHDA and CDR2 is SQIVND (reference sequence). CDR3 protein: CASRHGGNTEAFF. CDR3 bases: TGTGCCAGTAGACATGGAGGGAACACTGAAGCTTTCTTT.

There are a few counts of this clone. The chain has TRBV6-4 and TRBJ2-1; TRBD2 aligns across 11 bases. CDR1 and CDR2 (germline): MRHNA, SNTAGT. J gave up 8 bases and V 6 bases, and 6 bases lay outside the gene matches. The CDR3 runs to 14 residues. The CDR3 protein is CASSTTSGRYEQFF. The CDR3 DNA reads TGTGCCAGCAGCACAACTAGCGGGAGATATGAGCAGTTCTTC.

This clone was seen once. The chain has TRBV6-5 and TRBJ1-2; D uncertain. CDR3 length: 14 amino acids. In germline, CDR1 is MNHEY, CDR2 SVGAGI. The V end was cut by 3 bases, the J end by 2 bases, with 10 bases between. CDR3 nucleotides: TGTGCCAGCAGTTATGGCGGGTCGAACTATGGCTACACCTTC. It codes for CASSYGGSNYGYTF.

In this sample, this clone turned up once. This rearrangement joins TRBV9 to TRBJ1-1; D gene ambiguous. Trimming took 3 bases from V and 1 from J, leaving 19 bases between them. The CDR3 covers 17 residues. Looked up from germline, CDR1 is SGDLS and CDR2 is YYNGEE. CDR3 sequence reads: CASSANPGQLRNTEAFF. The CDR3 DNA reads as TGTGCCAGCAGCGCCAACCCTGGGCAACTCCGGAACACTGAAGCTTTCTTT.

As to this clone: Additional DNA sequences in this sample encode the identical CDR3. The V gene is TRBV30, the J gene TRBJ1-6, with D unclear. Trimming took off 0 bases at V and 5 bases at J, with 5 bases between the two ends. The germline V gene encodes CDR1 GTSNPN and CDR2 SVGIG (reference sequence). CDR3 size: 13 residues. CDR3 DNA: TGTGCCTGGAGTGTAGACAATAATTCACCCCTCCACTTT. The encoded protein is CAWSVDNNSPLHF.

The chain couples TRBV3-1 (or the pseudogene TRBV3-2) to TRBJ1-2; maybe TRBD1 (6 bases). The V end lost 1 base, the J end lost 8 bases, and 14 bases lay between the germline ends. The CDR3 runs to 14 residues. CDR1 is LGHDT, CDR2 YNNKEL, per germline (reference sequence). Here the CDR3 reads CASSQVTGSWGYTF. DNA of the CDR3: TGTGCCAGCAGCCAAGTCACAGGGTCGTGGGGCTACACCTTC.

The CDR3 DNA is TGTGCCAGCAGCTTAGGATGGAGCGGGAGCACAGATACGCAGTATTTT. Translating gives CASSLGWSGSTDTQYF. This chain connects TRBV7-9 to TRBJ2-3; D perhaps matches TRBD2 (6 bases). Germline CDR1 and CDR2: SEHNR and FQNEAQ (reference sequence). V lost 1 base and J lost 0, with 11 bases in between. The CDR3 spans 16 residues.

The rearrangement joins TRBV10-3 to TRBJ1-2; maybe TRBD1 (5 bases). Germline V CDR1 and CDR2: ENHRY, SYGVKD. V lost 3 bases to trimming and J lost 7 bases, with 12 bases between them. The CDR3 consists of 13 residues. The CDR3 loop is CAISEGAPGGYTF. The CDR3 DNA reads TGTGCCATCAGTGAAGGGGCCCCAGGTGGCTACACCTTC.

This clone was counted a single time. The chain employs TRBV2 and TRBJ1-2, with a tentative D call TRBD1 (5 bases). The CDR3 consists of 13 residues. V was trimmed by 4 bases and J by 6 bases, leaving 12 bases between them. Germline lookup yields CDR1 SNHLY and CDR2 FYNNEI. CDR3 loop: CASSVRQGDGYTF. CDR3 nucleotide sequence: TGTGCCAGCAGTGTGAGGCAGGGTGATGGCTACACCTTC.

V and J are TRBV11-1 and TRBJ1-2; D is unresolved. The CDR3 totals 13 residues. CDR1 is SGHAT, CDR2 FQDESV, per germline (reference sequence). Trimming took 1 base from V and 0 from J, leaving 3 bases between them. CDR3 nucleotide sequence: TGTGCCAGCAGCTTAGACACTAACTATGGCTACACCTTC. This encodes CASSLDTNYGYTF. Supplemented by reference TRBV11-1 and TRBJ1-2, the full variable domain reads EAEVAQSPRYKITEKSQAVAFWCDPISGHATLYWYRQILGQGPELLVQFQDESVVDDSQLPKDRFSAERLKGVDSTLKIQPAELGDSAMYLCASSLDTNYGYTFGSGTRLTVV.